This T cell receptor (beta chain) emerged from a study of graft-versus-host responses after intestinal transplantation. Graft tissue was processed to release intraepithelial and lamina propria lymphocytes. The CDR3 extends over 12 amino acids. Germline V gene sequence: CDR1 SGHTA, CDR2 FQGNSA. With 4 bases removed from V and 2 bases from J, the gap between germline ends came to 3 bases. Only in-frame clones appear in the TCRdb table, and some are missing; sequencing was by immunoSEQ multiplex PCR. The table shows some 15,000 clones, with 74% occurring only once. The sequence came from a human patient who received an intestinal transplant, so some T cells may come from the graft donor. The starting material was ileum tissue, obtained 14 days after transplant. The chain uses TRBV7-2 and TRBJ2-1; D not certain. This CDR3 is CASSSPYNEQFF. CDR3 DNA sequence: TGTGCCAGCAGCTCCCCCTACAATGAGCAGTTCTTC. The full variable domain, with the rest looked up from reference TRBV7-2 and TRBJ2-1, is GAGVSQSPSNKVTEKGKDVELRCDPISGHTALYWYRQSLGQGLEFLIYFQGNSAPDKSGLPSDRFSAERTGGSVSTLTIQRTQQEDSAVYLCASSSPYNEQFFGPGTRLTVL.